This T cell receptor beta chain emerged from a study of T cell responses to AZD1222 COVID-19 vaccine. Study-wide background: Whether given at about 4 or about 12 weeks, second doses were pooled.

Germline CDR1 and CDR2: MNHEY and SVGAGI. This CDR3 contains 15 residues. V was cut by 1 base and J by 4 bases, with 10 bases left in between. Overall study results and limits: Without day 14 samples, only post-peak T cell repertoires were studied.

For this clone: Its antigen remains unknown.

Assay: immunoSEQ multiplex PCR; the TCRdb copy retains only in-frame clones and omits some. Seen here are about 100,000 clones, 85% to 90% observed once, and the top ten hold 5%. This chain joins TRBV6-5 and TRBJ2-2; D is possibly TRBD2 (6 bases). The clonotype was recovered from an adult in good health. Material: peripheral blood, obtained on day 0 of AZD1222 vaccination. The CDR3 DNA follows: TGTGCCAGCAGTTACTTTGGAGGGAGCACCGGGGAGCTGTTTTTT. Translated: CASSYFGGSTGELFF.